This TCR beta chain was sequenced for a study of CD8 T cells in Susac syndrome. cDNA came from approximately 0.5 to 1 ug RNA primed by random hexamers. TCR beta CDR3 was amplified by immunoSEQ covering 54 Vbeta and 13 Jbeta. TCRdb redid the calling of the immunoSEQ multiplex PCR reads with MiXCR, one entry per CDR3 protein. This sample carries roughly 60,000 distinct CDR3 sequences, more than 80% of them seen once, and the ten largest clones take about 0.21%. From germline, CDR1 is MDHEN and CDR2 SYDVKM. With 3 bases removed from V and 4 bases from J, the gap between germline ends came to 10 bases. The CDR3 spans 13 residues.

The sequence derives from a human donor in good health. V gene TRBV28 combines with J gene TRBJ2-7; perhaps D is TRBD1 or TRBD2 (5 bases each). The source material was CD8+ T cells from PBMCs. The CDR3 sequence is CASSFQGEYEQYF. CDR3 nucleotide sequence: TGTGCCAGCAGTTTCCAGGGAGAGTACGAGCAGTACTTC.